This T cell receptor (beta chain) was captured by sequencing in a study of regulatory T cells in long-lasting Graves disease. On the study more broadly: New Graves' disease cases had less than 3 months of antithyroid drugs. The study, taken as a whole, reports: Relative to newly diagnosed Graves' patients, persistent ones had lower TCR diversity.

The time point denotes: newly diagnosed GD, antithyroid drugs for less than 3 months. Construction of the TCR library relied on RNA isolated from PBMCs. Investigators report Graves' disease was diagnosed under American Thyroid Association guidelines. Germline V lookup: CDR1 SGHTA, CDR2 FQGTGA. V dropped 6 bases and J dropped 8 bases, with 11 bases sitting between them. The CDR3 sequence is 12 residues long. This clonotype was seen many times. As yet, its antigen is unknown. iRepertoire HTBI primers and Arm-PCR of CDR3 regions built TCR beta libraries. Authors' analysis steps: In the combined samples, roughly 60 TRBV and 14 TRBJ segments were identified. Each CDR3 protein is one row after TCRdb ran MiXCR on the multiplex PCR reads. The V and J calls and clone size are TCRdb's, not the authors'. Counted here are about 320,000 distinct CDR3 sequences, 15% to 20% occurring once; the ten biggest clones make up more than 35%.

This clonotype was sampled from a female donor with Graves disease. The chain carries TRBV7-3 and TRBJ2-1; D is tentatively TRBD1 or TRBD2 (5 bases each). The sample was peripheral blood mononuclear cells (PBMCs), taken at new diagnosis, from a patient treated with antithyroid drugs. The CDR3 loop is CASSPEGYEQFF. The CDR3 nucleotides read TGTGCCAGCAGTCCTGAGGGGTATGAGCAGTTCTTC.